The following is a T cell receptor beta chain sequence with its context. This record belongs to a study of blood T cell repertoires in COVID-19. Study-wide background: There were acute and convalescent COVID-19 samples, and they came from the United States, Italy and Spain. PBMCs, B-cell-depleted T cells, or T cells provided the cDNA or gDNA that made up the material.

The V gene's germline CDR1 is SGHTA and CDR2 FQGNSA. V dropped 6 bases and J dropped 4; count of bases not matched to a gene: 9. This CDR3 is built from 15 residues. The assay was immunoSEQ multiplex PCR, and TCRdb's table has in-frame clones only and misses some. The sample includes 100,000 to 150,000 clones, 88% of them seen just once. The rearrangement uses TRBV7-2 and TRBJ2-7; 10 bases are a match to TRBD2. The TCR sequence derives from a human donor in a cohort sampled during active COVID-19. Input material: peripheral blood. DNA for the CDR3: TGTGCCAGCAGGAAGAGCGGGAGGGCCGTGTACGAGCAGTACTTC. Its translation: CASRKSGRAVYEQYF.